This is a list of T cell receptor beta chains from one sample in a study of shared T cell receptors in the human thymus. Sequenced by immunoSEQ multiplex PCR; TCRdb stores in-frame clones only, minus some. The table shows more than 550,000 clones, with 80% to 90% occurring only once. These records were also assigned to another study, of human thymus T cells.

Sequences were obtained from thymocytes. Every receptor here comes from a girl in the first two years of life with a congenital heart defect. Both conserved end residues are part of each CDR3. D genes are given only for firm matches. Only some rows state a clone size, as once, few, many or a class for expanded clones.

CDR3aa,CDR3nt,abundance,j_gene,d_gene,v_gene
CASSNYGIEQTANYGYTF,TGTGCCAGCAGCAACTACGGGATTGAACAGACTGCTAACTATGGCTACACCTTC,.,TRBJ1-2,.,TRBV7-2
CASRRHGRATVNTEAFF,TGCGCCAGCCGGCGCCACGGTCGAGCGACCGTTAACACTGAAGCTTTCTTT,.,TRBJ1-1,.,TRBV5-1
CASSLNQIKQTQYF,TGTGCCAGCAGCTTAAACCAGATCAAACAAACCCAGTACTTC,.,TRBJ2-5,.,TRBV7-6
CASSLGQYNSPLHF,TGTGCCAGTAGTCTTGGACAGTATAATTCACCCCTCCACTTT,.,TRBJ1-6,.,TRBV19
CASSSRTIHEAFF,TGTGCCAGCAGTTCCCGGACTATCCACGAAGCTTTCTTT,.,TRBJ1-1,.,TRBV25-1
CASSAGLPGDTGNTIYF,TGTGCCAGCAGTGCGGGACTCCCCGGGGATACTGGAAACACCATATATTTT,few,TRBJ1-3,.,TRBV6-1
CASSLYGTGPLGF,TGTGCCAGCAGCTTGTACGGGACAGGACCACTTGGTTTC,.,TRBJ1-2,TRBD1,TRBV5-4
CASSKTSAQETQYF,TGTGCCAGCAGTAAAACTAGTGCCCAAGAGACCCAGTACTTC,few,TRBJ2-5,.,TRBV6-6
CASTRVPGEPYEQYF,TGTGCCAGTACAAGGGTCCCGGGGGAACCCTACGAGCAGTACTTC,.,TRBJ2-7,.,TRBV19
CASMGSGGEQYF,TGTGCCAGCATGGGTAGCGGGGGGGAGCAGTACTTC,.,TRBJ2-7,TRBD2,TRBV2
CASSFPDLQENQPQHF,TGTGCCAGCAGTTTCCCTGACTTACAGGAGAATCAGCCCCAGCATTTT,.,TRBJ1-5,.,TRBV28
CASRKTGATYGYTF,TGCGCCAGCAGAAAGACAGGAGCTACGTATGGCTACACCTTC,.,TRBJ1-2,.,TRBV10-1
CASSRRWDSGGNGGETQYF,TGCGCCAGCAGCCGGAGATGGGATAGCGGGGGGAACGGAGGAGAGACCCAGTACTTC,.,TRBJ2-5,TRBD2,TRBV4-1
CASSQRQPGELFF,TGCGCCAGCAGCCAAAGACAACCCGGGGAGCTGTTTTTT,.,TRBJ2-2,.,TRBV4-1
CASSSGLEYTDTQYF,TGCGCCAGCAGCTCCGGACTTGAATACACAGATACGCAGTATTTT,.,TRBJ2-3,.,TRBV5-1
CASSPVRRGLNTEAFF,TGTGCCAGCAGCCCCGTAAGGCGGGGTTTGAACACTGAAGCTTTCTTT,.,TRBJ1-1,.,TRBV14
CASSSGISPLHF,TGTGCCAGCAGTTCAGGGATTTCACCCCTCCACTTT,.,TRBJ1-6,.,TRBV6-5
CSVYPDNSQETQYF,TGCAGCGTCTATCCGGACAACAGTCAAGAGACCCAGTACTTC,.,TRBJ2-5,.,TRBV29-1
CASSLGGQYEAFF,TGCGCCAGCAGCTTGGGGGGACAGTATGAAGCTTTCTTT,.,TRBJ1-1,TRBD1,TRBV5-1
CASSATRQGPLNNSPLHF,TGTGCCAGCAGCGCAACCCGACAGGGCCCCTTGAATAATTCACCCCTCCACTTT,few,TRBJ1-6,TRBD1,TRBV7-2
CASARTGDNEQFF,TGTGCTAGTGCCCGGACAGGGGACAATGAGCAGTTCTTC,.,TRBJ2-1,TRBD1,TRBV12-5
CASRSAGPHREGQFF,TGTGCCAGCAGATCGGCCGGGCCCCACCGCGAGGGCCAGTTCTTC,.,TRBJ2-1,.,TRBV28
CASSVHVGAGEKLFF,TGTGCCAGCAGCGTACATGTGGGCGCGGGTGAAAAACTGTTTTTT,.,TRBJ1-4,.,TRBV9
CASSESYRRGRLNTEAFF,TGTGCCAGCAGTGAATCATACAGACGCGGGCGCTTGAACACTGAAGCTTTCTTT,.,TRBJ1-1,.,TRBV6-1
CASSQERRYSNQPQHF,TGCGCCAGCAGCCAAGAGCGCAGGTATAGCAATCAGCCCCAGCATTTT,.,TRBJ1-5,.,TRBV4-1
CSVVTGERMTEAFF,TGCAGCGTTGTAACAGGGGAAAGGATGACTGAAGCTTTCTTT,.,TRBJ1-1,TRBD1,TRBV29-1
CASSYSETGIEKLFF,TGTGCCAGCAGTTACTCGGAGACAGGAATTGAAAAACTGTTTTTT,few,TRBJ1-4,.,TRBV6-6
CASSHGLWDRVQFF,TGTGCCAGCAGCCACGGGCTGTGGGACAGGGTGCAGTTCTTC,few,TRBJ2-1,TRBD1,TRBV7-2
CASSSTGVDTGELFF,TGCGCCAGCAGCTCCACAGGGGTGGACACCGGGGAGCTGTTTTTT,.,TRBJ2-2,TRBD1,TRBV10-1
CAWKGRTWESGNTIYF,TGTGCCTGGAAGGGAAGGACTTGGGAATCTGGAAACACCATATATTTT,.,TRBJ1-3,.,TRBV30
CASSPGQKNTEAFF,TGTGCCAGCAGCCCGGGACAGAAGAACACTGAAGCTTTCTTT,.,TRBJ1-1,TRBD1,TRBV7-6
CASSYGQGLPNNEQFF,TGTGCCAGCAGTTATGGGCAAGGACTACCGAACAATGAGCAGTTCTTC,.,TRBJ2-1,.,TRBV6-5
CASSQGSRGQGSYEQYF,TGCGCCAGCAGCCAAGGCTCACGGGGACAGGGCTCCTACGAGCAGTACTTC,.,TRBJ2-7,TRBD1,TRBV4-1
CASSRGNEKLFF,TGTGCCAGCAGCCGAGGGAATGAAAAACTGTTTTTT,.,TRBJ1-4,.,TRBV14
CAVTSGSGANVLTF,TGTGCCGTGACTTCGGGCTCTGGGGCCAACGTCCTGACTTTC,.,TRBJ2-6,.,TRBV2
CASSSGVGAPSGANVLTF,TGTGCCAGCAGCTCTGGGGTGGGGGCCCCCTCTGGGGCCAACGTCCTGACTTTC,.,TRBJ2-6,.,TRBV7-2
CASSFTTWTGDSNQPQHF,TGTGCCAGCAGTTTCACTACCTGGACAGGGGATAGCAATCAGCCCCAGCATTTT,.,TRBJ1-5,TRBD1,TRBV28
CASSWMGQGQETQYF,TGTGCCAGCAGTTGGATGGGACAGGGCCAAGAGACCCAGTACTTC,.,TRBJ2-5,TRBD1,TRBV9
CASSLEVAHSGNTIYF,TGCGCCAGCAGCTTGGAAGTGGCTCACTCTGGAAACACCATATATTTT,.,TRBJ1-3,.,TRBV5-1
CASSLGGSGTGELFF,TGCGCCAGCAGCTTGGGTGGCAGCGGCACCGGGGAGCTGTTTTTT,once,TRBJ2-2,.,TRBV5-1
CASSSWQSPTGELFF,TGTGCCAGCAGCTCCTGGCAGTCTCCCACCGGGGAGCTGTTTTTT,.,TRBJ2-2,.,TRBV7-9
CASSVGRYTEAFF,TGTGCCAGCAGCGTAGGCCGGTACACTGAAGCTTTCTTT,few,TRBJ1-1,.,TRBV9
CASSPQAANGYTF,TGTGCCAGCAGCCCCCAGGCTGCCAATGGCTACACCTTC,.,TRBJ1-2,.,TRBV7-2
CASSLQEKLFF,TGTGCCAGCAGCTTACAGGAAAAACTGTTTTTT,.,TRBJ1-4,.,TRBV11-2
CASRTLLLSGVEGYTF,TGTGCCAGCAGAACCTTGCTCCTCTCAGGGGTAGAGGGCTACACCTTC,.,TRBJ1-2,.,TRBV28